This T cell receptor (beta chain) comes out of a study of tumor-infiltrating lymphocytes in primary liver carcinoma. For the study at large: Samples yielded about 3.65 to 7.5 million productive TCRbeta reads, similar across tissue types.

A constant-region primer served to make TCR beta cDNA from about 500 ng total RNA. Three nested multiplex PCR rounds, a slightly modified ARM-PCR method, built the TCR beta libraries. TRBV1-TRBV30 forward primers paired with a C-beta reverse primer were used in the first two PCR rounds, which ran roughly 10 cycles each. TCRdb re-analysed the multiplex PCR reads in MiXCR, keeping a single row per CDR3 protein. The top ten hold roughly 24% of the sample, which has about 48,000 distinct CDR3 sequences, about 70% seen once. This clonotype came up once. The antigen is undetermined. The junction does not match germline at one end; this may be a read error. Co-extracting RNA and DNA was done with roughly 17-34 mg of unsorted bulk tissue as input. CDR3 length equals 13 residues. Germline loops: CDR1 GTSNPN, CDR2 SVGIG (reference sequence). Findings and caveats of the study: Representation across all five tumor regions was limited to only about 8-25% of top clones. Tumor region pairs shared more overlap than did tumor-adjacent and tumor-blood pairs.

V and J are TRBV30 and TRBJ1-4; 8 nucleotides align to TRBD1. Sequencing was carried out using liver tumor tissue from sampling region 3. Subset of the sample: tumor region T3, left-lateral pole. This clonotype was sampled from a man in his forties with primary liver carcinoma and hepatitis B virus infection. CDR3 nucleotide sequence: TGTGCATGGATTCGACAGGGGACTGAAAAACTGTTTTTT. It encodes CAWIRQGTEKLFF.